A single sample gave rise to the 10 T cell receptor beta chains below, sequenced in a study of shared clonotypes between healthy human individuals. Sequencing used immunoSEQ multiplex PCR; TCRdb keeps in-frame clones, though not all of them. The repertoire has about 2.3 million clones, 85% to 95% of them found once; the top ten carry more than 0.35%. Sequences were obtained from naive CD4+ T cells from PBMCs. Subset denoted: CD45RA+ positively selected. Receptors originate from a man aged 18 to 29 in good health. Some clones in this sample may be carry-over from other donors' samples.

In this sample, this clone turned up once. In the same sample, other DNA sequences code for this CDR3. The rearrangement uses TRBV28 and TRBJ2-7; D is unclear. V gave up 5 bases and J gave up 2 bases, with 7 bases separating them. CDR3 length: 12 amino acids. Germline CDR1 MDHEN, CDR2 SYDVKM. The CDR3 DNA sequence: TGTGCCAGCAGTATCCGGACCTACGAGCAGTACTTC. The encoded protein is CASSIRTYEQYF.

V gene TRBV5-6 combines with J gene TRBJ2-5, with a possible D match to TRBD2 (6 bases). The CDR3 totals 15 residues. Germline assignment: CDR1 SGHDT and CDR2 YYEEEE. The V and J ends lost 2 bases and 5 bases respectively, with 16 bases between them. The CDR3: CASSLPGSREETQYF. The DNA of the CDR3 is TGTGCCAGCAGCTTACCGGGCTCCCGGGAGGAGACCCAGTACTTC.

This chain uses TRBV7-8 with TRBJ2-7; D not resolved. CDR3 length: 14 residues. V was pared by 1 base and J by 2 bases, with 9 bases between. Germline V gene lookup returns CDR1 SGHVS and CDR2 FQNEAQ. The CDR3 nucleotides read TGTGCCAGCAGCTTAGTCGCTGGAACCTACGAGCAGTACTTC. Translation: CASSLVAGTYEQYF.

The chain joins TRBV7-8 to TRBJ1-5, with D possibly TRBD1 on 6 matching bases. The CDR3 has 18 residues. Trimming shortened V by 5 bases and J by 0 bases, and 20 bases separated the two germline ends. CDR1 and CDR2 from the germline V gene are SGHVS and FQNEAQ. CDR3 coding DNA: TGTGCCAGCAGCCTAAAACTTGCGGGGGCGGGTAGCAATCAGCCCCAGCATTTT. Translated, it gives CASSLKLAGAGSNQPQHF.

The chain carries TRBV5-1 and TRBJ2-1; 8 bases align to TRBD2. Per the germline V gene, CDR1 is SGHRS and CDR2 is YFSETQ. Trimming removed 2 bases from V and 10 bases from J; junction bases left unmatched: 14. CDR3 length: 16 residues. The CDR3 DNA follows: TGCGCCAGCAGCTTTACGGCGGGGGGCCCGACGGAGGAGCAGTTCTTC. It specifies CASSFTAGGPTEEQFF.

The chain recombines TRBV5-6 with TRBJ1-3; D is perhaps TRBD1 (6 bases). In germline, CDR1 is SGHDT, CDR2 YYEEEE. The V gene lost 4 bases and the J gene lost 7 bases, with 15 bases spanning the gap. The CDR3 totals 14 residues. CDR3 coding DNA: TGTGCCAGCAGCCCCTCGGGGGGGCGGAACACCATATATTTT. Translated, it gives CASSPSGGRNTIYF. The whole variable domain, remainder taken from reference TRBV5-6 and TRBJ1-3, is DAGVTQSPTHLIKTRGQQVTLRCSPKSGHDTVSWYQQALGQGPQFIFQYYEEEERQRGNFPDRFSGHQFPNYSSELNVNALLLGDSALYLCASSPSGGRNTIYFGEGSWLTVV.

V and J are TRBV2 and TRBJ1-2; TRBD1 is a possible D gene (5 bases). The germline CDR1 and CDR2 sequences are SNHLY and FYNNEI. The CDR3 consists of 13 residues. V was clipped by 5 bases and J by 4 bases, with 11 bases between them. The CDR3 DNA sequence: TGTGCCAGCAGTTCAGGGCCCACCTATGGCTACACCTTC. This codes for CASSSGPTYGYTF.

Worth noting for this clone: The same CDR3 arises from other DNA sequences in this sample as well. The V and J genes are TRBV29-1 and TRBJ1-2; TRBD1 might be the D (5 bases). This CDR3 has 11 amino acids. Germline values: CDR1 SQVTM, CDR2 ANQGSEA. V was cut by 4 bases and J by 4 bases, with 7 bases left in between. As DNA, the CDR3 is TGCAGCGTTGGACAGATCTATGGCTACACCTTC. Protein sequence: CSVGQIYGYTF.

The chain recombines TRBV2 with TRBJ2-3, with TRBD2 matching over 8 bases. The trim removed 10 bases at V and 3 bases at J, leaving 12 bases unmatched. The CDR3 contains 15 residues. The germline V gene has CDR1 SNHLY and CDR2 FYNNEI. The CDR3 loop is CATRTGTRGTDTQYF. Written as DNA, the CDR3 is TGTGCCACCCGCACCGGGACTAGAGGGACAGATACGCAGTATTTT.

The chain links TRBV10-3 to TRBJ1-1; TRBD1 might be the D (6 bases). The CDR3 is 15 amino acids. Germline CDR1 ENHRY, CDR2 SYGVKD. The V gene lost 4 bases and the J gene lost 0 bases, with 12 bases spanning the gap. The CDR3 DNA reads as TGTGCCATCAGTGTGGGGGGCGCGTTGAACACTGAAGCTTTCTTT. This gives the protein CAISVGGALNTEAFF.